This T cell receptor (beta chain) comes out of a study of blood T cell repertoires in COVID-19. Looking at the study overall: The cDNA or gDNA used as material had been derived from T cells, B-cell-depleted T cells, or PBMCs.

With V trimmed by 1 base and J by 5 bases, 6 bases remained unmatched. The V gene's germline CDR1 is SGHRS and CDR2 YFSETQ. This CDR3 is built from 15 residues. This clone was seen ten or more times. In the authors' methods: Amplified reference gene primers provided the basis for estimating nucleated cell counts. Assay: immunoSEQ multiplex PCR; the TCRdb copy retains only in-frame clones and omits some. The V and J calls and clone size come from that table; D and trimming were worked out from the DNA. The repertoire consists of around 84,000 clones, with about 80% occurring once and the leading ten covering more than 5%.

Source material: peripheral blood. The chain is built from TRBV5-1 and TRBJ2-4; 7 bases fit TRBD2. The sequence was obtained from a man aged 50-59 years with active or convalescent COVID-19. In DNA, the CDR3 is TGCGCCAGCAGCTTGTCGGGGGGAATCCAAAACATTCAGTACTTC. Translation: CASSLSGGIQNIQYF.